This passage covers 32 T cell receptor beta chains from one sample sequenced in a study of cytomegalovirus exposure and HLA in healthy donors. PCR was performed using 60 Vbeta and 13 Jbeta primers. Clones were read by immunoSEQ multiplex PCR, and TCRdb kept only the in-frame ones, dropping some. The table lists about 140,000 clones, around 80% of them singletons. Sequencing was performed on PBMCs. The receptor source for this set is a man in his forties in good health and CMV-seronegative.

The chain links TRBV4-3 to TRBJ1-2, with D perhaps TRBD1 (5 bases). V lost 0 bases to trimming and J lost 3 bases, with 14 bases between them. Germline V gives CDR1 LGHNA, CDR2 YSLEER. The CDR3 is 16 residues long. CDR3 sequence (DNA): TGCGCCAGCAGCCAAGATCTAAAGGGGCCTTACTATGGCTACACCTTC. This translates into CASSQDLKGPYYGYTF.

This clone was observed once. The V call is TRBV2, the J call TRBJ2-2, with 7 positions matching TRBD1. Losses at the gene ends were 5 bases for V and 3 bases for J; bases not matched to a gene: 9. CDR1 and CDR2 from the germline V gene are SNHLY and FYNNEI. This CDR3 spans 16 amino acids. CDR3 residues: CASSSSPGQYTGELFF. In DNA form, the CDR3 reads TGTGCCAGCAGTTCATCTCCGGGACAGTACACCGGGGAGCTGTTTTTT.

Only one count was recorded for this clone. The J gene is TRBJ1-2, the V gene TRBV25-1; TRBD1 is a possible D gene (5 bases). CDR1 is MGHDK and CDR2 is SYGVNS in the germline V gene. There are 14 residues in the CDR3. V lost 5 bases to trimming and J lost 7 bases, with 17 bases between them. This CDR3 is CASSLIMTESGYTF. The DNA for the CDR3 is TGTGCCAGCAGTTTGATTATGACAGAAAGTGGCTACACCTTC.

The chain joins TRBV7-8 to TRBJ2-6; 9 positions match TRBD1. The CDR3 is made up of 20 amino acids. From germline, CDR1 is SGHVS and CDR2 FQNEAQ. Trimming at V came to 5 bases and at J to 1 base, leaving 15 bases not matched to a gene. CDR3 sequence: CASSIPGQGTIPSGANVLTF. CDR3 nucleotide sequence: TGTGCCAGCAGCATTCCGGGACAGGGTACAATCCCGTCTGGGGCCAACGTCCTGACTTTC.

The chain links TRBV28 to TRBJ1-2; possibly TRBD1 for D (5 bases). V lost 8 bases and J lost 5, with 15 bases in between. The CDR3 extends over 13 amino acids. The germline gives CDR1 MDHEN, CDR2 SYDVKM. CDR3 coding DNA: TGTGCCAGCGGGACTACGCCCTCATATGGCTACACCTTC. Translation: CASGTTPSYGYTF.

The J gene is TRBJ2-7, the V gene TRBV5-1, with 7 nucleotides matching TRBD1. CDR3 length: 17 residues. Trimming at V came to 4 bases and at J to 2 bases, leaving 15 bases not matched to a gene. Germline CDR1 is SGHRS and CDR2 is YFSETQ. CDR3 sequence: CASSPEPKGAGAYEQYF. CDR3 nucleotides: TGCGCCAGCAGCCCGGAGCCAAAGGGGGCAGGGGCCTACGAGCAGTACTTC.

The V and J genes are TRBV19 and TRBJ1-5, with 7 bases that match TRBD1. V shed 1 base and J 2 bases; nucleotides not matched to a gene: 17. The V gene's germline CDR1 is LNHDA and CDR2 SQIVND (reference sequence). The CDR3 sequence is 20 residues long. The CDR3 sequence: CASSIGPQGWYRKGNQPQHF. For the CDR3, the DNA is TGTGCCAGTAGTATAGGCCCACAGGGGTGGTATCGGAAAGGCAATCAGCCCCAGCATTTT.

The chain recombines TRBV27 with TRBJ1-5, with TRBD1 as a possible D gene (5 bases). The CDR3 extends over 14 amino acids. Germline CDR1 reads MNHEY; CDR2 reads SMNVEV (reference sequence). The germline V and J ends were trimmed by 6 bases and 2 bases, with 11 bases remaining between them. CDR3 coding DNA: TGTGCCAGCAGGACAGCCGAGGGCAATCAGCCCCAGCATTTT. It translates to CASRTAEGNQPQHF.

This clone was observed a few times. CDR3 amino acids: CASSYSGPGRAYEQYF. The CDR3 DNA is TGTGCCAGCAGTTACTCAGGACCGGGGAGGGCCTACGAGCAGTACTTC. J is TRBJ2-7 and V is TRBV6-5, with 7 bases identical to TRBD2. Germline CDR1 MNHEY, CDR2 SVGAGI. This CDR3 spans 16 amino acids. Trimming removed 0 bases from V and 2 bases from J; junction bases left unmatched: 7.

This clone was observed once. V is TRBV7-8 and J is TRBJ1-2; D may be TRBD1 (5 bases). The CDR3 is 14 residues long. The V gene's germline CDR1 is SGHVS and CDR2 FQNEAQ. Deletions cut 5 bases from V and 3 bases from J, with 13 bases between. CDR3 amino acids: CASSPRTGDYGYTF. CDR3 coding DNA: TGTGCCAGCAGCCCCCGGACGGGGGACTATGGCTACACCTTC.

This clone has only a few counts. The CDR3 loop is CASSTWDRGNTIYF. The CDR3 region has the DNA TGTGCCAGCAGCACCTGGGACAGAGGGAACACCATATATTTT. The chain couples TRBV7-9 to TRBJ1-3; 7 bases are shared with TRBD1. From germline, CDR1 is SEHNR and CDR2 FQNEAQ (reference sequence). The ends lost 5 bases at V and 7 bases at J; junction bases unmatched: 8. This CDR3 comprises 14 residues.

The rearrangement uses TRBV6-5 and TRBJ1-2; D possibly corresponds to TRBD1 (5 bases). Trimming left V 0 bases short and J 6 bases short, with 17 bases between. CDR1 is MNHEY and CDR2 is SVGAGI in the germline V gene. The CDR3 has 16 residues. CDR3 loop: CASSYSSLRGVNGYTF. CDR3 coding DNA: TGTGCCAGCAGTTACTCTAGCCTACGGGGGGTCAATGGCTACACCTTC.

With regard to this clone: This CDR3 is also generated by other DNA sequences in the sample. The chain combines TRBV7-2 with TRBJ2-5; D is possibly TRBD1 (6 bases). CDR3 length: 16 residues. CDR1 and CDR2 (germline): SGHTA, FQGNSA. Trimming removed 1 base at V and 1 base at J, with 13 bases between. This chain's CDR3 is CASSLVIGQPQETQYF. In DNA form, the CDR3 reads TGTGCCAGCAGCTTAGTGATCGGACAGCCCCAAGAGACCCAGTACTTC.

This clone was recorded a few times. The V gene is TRBV2, the J gene TRBJ1-3; D is uncertain. The V gene's germline CDR1 is SNHLY and CDR2 FYNNEI. The CDR3 contains 13 residues. V was shortened by 7 bases and J by 1 base, with 8 bases between the two germline ends. This CDR3 reads CASTEWSGNTIYF. CDR3 nucleotides: TGTGCCAGCACCGAGTGGTCTGGAAACACCATATATTTT.

The chain employs TRBV28 and TRBJ2-3, with 12 bases aligning to TRBD2. Germline V gene data show CDR1 as MDHEN and CDR2 as SYDVKM. The CDR3 runs 18 residues. V gave up 5 bases and J gave up 5 bases; unmatched junction bases: 14. The CDR3 loop reads CASSPTTASGGALDTQYF. The CDR3 DNA reads TGTGCCAGCAGTCCAACTACCGCTAGCGGGGGGGCCTTAGATACGCAGTATTTT.

The rearrangement links TRBV19 to TRBJ1-5; 8 bases line up with TRBD1. Trimming took 7 bases from V and 6 from J; bases not matched to a gene: 14. There are 16 residues in the CDR3. Germline lookup yields CDR1 LNHDA and CDR2 SQIVND (reference sequence). The CDR3 sequence: CASTLGQVGGSQPQHF. The DNA for the CDR3 is TGTGCCAGTACCCTGGGACAGGTCGGAGGTAGTCAGCCCCAGCATTTT. Full variable domain (missing parts from reference TRBV19 and TRBJ1-5): DGGITQSPKYLFRKEGQNVTLSCEQNLNHDAMYWYRQDPGQGLRLIYYSQIVNDFQKGDIAEGYSVSREKKESFPLTVTSAQKNPTAFYLCASTLGQVGGSQPQHFGDGTRLSIL.

The chain combines TRBV27 with TRBJ2-5; D is possibly TRBD1 (6 bases). The tail of the sequence fits TRBJ2-7 better, so the J call may be wrong. Germline-derived CDR1 and CDR2 are MNHEY and SMNVEV (reference sequence). The CDR3 spans 15 residues. The CDR3 coding sequence is TGTGCCAGCAGTTTACGAACACAAGGGGGTCTCGAGCAGTACTTC. Translated: CASSLRTQGGLEQYF.

The J gene is TRBJ2-5, the V gene TRBV7-9; D might be TRBD1 (6 bases). The V and J ends lost 3 bases and 5 bases respectively, with 13 bases between them. CDR1 SEHNR and CDR2 FQNEAQ come from the germline V gene (reference sequence). The CDR3 extends over 14 amino acids. The CDR3 here is CASSFQGPGETQYF. Here the CDR3 DNA reads TGTGCCAGCAGCTTCCAGGGGCCGGGGGAGACCCAGTACTTC.

The chain couples TRBV7-9 to TRBJ1-5, with no clear D. Trimming stripped 1 base from V and 5 bases from J, with 6 bases between. CDR3 length equals 13 residues. In germline, CDR1 is SEHNR, CDR2 FQNEAQ (reference sequence). The CDR3 reads CASSLGGYQPQHF. CDR3 nucleotides: TGTGCCAGCAGCTTAGGCGGGTATCAGCCCCAGCATTTT.

The gene calls are TRBV9 and TRBJ1-1, with TRBD1 matching over 11 bases. Germline V gives CDR1 SGDLS, CDR2 YYNGEE. With 5 bases clipped from V and 4 bases from J, the junction kept 7 bases outside the gene matches. The CDR3 consists of 15 residues. The CDR3 loop is CASSGQGAVGTEAFF. In DNA, the CDR3 is TGTGCCAGCAGTGGACAGGGGGCGGTGGGCACTGAAGCTTTCTTT.

V gene TRBV7-2 combines with J gene TRBJ1-2; 9 nucleotides line up with TRBD1. The CDR3 sequence is 13 residues long. The germline gives CDR1 SGHTA, CDR2 FQGNSA. V shed 5 bases and J 6 bases; nucleotides not matched to a gene: 4. Here the CDR3 DNA reads TGTGCCAGCAGCACAACAGGGGGCGATGGCTACACCTTC. Protein sequence: CASSTTGGDGYTF.

The chain uses TRBV27 and TRBJ2-3; the match to TRBD2 covers 9 bases. The germline V gene encodes CDR1 MNHEY and CDR2 SMNVEV (reference sequence). With V trimmed by 5 bases and J by 2 bases, 8 bases remained unmatched. This CDR3 spans 16 amino acids. The CDR3 loop reads CASSPAGGEITDTQYF. The DNA for the CDR3 is TGTGCCAGCAGTCCCGCGGGGGGGGAAATCACAGATACGCAGTATTTT.

The genes are TRBV7-3 and TRBJ2-7, with D maybe TRBD1 (6 bases). Trimming stripped 4 bases from V and 5 bases from J, with 15 bases between. This CDR3 has 14 residues. CDR1 is SGHTA and CDR2 is FQGTGA in the germline V gene. The CDR3 sequence: CASSWQGIGDEQYF. The CDR3 region has the DNA TGTGCCAGCAGCTGGCAGGGGATCGGGGACGAGCAGTACTTC.

This chain links TRBV4-3 with TRBJ2-6, with D maybe TRBD2 (6 bases). The germline V gene has CDR1 LGHNA and CDR2 YSLEER. The CDR3 runs to 16 residues. V was clipped by 4 bases and J by 1 base, with 11 bases between them. CDR3 sequence: CASSPKRESGANVLTF. CDR3 DNA sequence: TGCGCCAGCAGCCCAAAACGGGAGTCTGGGGCCAACGTCCTGACTTTC.

The chain joins TRBV18 to TRBJ1-5; TRBD1 agrees at 7 bases. The CDR3 is 15 amino acids. With 6 bases clipped from V and 5 bases from J, the junction kept 10 bases outside the gene matches. From germline, CDR1 is KGHSH and CDR2 LQKENI. The CDR3 nucleotides are TGTGCCAGCTCCCCCCCGGACAGGCTCGATCAGCCCCAGCATTTT. This sequence encodes CASSPPDRLDQPQHF.

A few counts support this clone. V is TRBV7-6 and J is TRBJ2-2; no clear D gene. Germline CDR1 reads SGHVS; CDR2 reads FNYEAQ. The V end was cut by 1 base, the J end by 6 bases, with 12 bases between. The CDR3 loop spans 15 amino acids. CDR3 nucleotide sequence: TGTGCCAGCAGCTTAGTTAGTAGTTCGCCCGGGGAGCTGTTTTTT. Amino acids: CASSLVSSSPGELFF.

J is TRBJ1-1 and V is TRBV19; D perhaps matches TRBD1 (6 bases). V lost 6 bases to trimming and J lost 5 bases, with 19 bases between them. This CDR3 contains 15 residues. Germline V gene data show CDR1 as LNHDA and CDR2 as SQIVND (reference sequence). The CDR3 loop is CASSTPQGMWTEAFF. CDR3 sequence (DNA): TGTGCCAGTAGCACACCCCAGGGGATGTGGACTGAAGCTTTCTTT.

The V and J genes are TRBV2 and TRBJ1-5; D unclear. The V and J ends lost 0 bases and 0 bases respectively, with 9 bases between them. Germline CDR1 is SNHLY and CDR2 is FYNNEI. The CDR3 contains 16 residues. In nucleotides, the CDR3 is TGTGCCAGCAGTGAAGCTGGCGGCTTTAGCAATCAGCCCCAGCATTTT. Encoded protein: CASSEAGGFSNQPQHF.

Comments on this clone: A read error may produce the germline difference seen at one junction end. V usage is TRBV9 and J usage is TRBJ2-5; 10 nucleotides align to TRBD1. Per germline, CDR1 SGDLS and CDR2 YYNGEE. This CDR3 has 15 amino acids. The CDR3 DNA sequence: TGTGCCGGCAGTGGGGGGACAGGGGCGCGAGAGACCCAGTACTTC. Translating gives CAGSGGTGARETQYF.

This clone was seen only once. V and J are TRBV7-3 and TRBJ1-4; 7 bases are shared with TRBD1. CDR3 length equals 16 residues. Trimming took 4 bases from V and 2 from J; bases not matched to a gene: 7. The V gene's germline CDR1 is SGHTA and CDR2 FQGTGA. CDR3 sequence reads: CASSSRRGLTNEKLFF. The CDR3 coding sequence is TGTGCCAGCAGCTCCCGGAGGGGGCTTACTAATGAAAAACTGTTTTTT.

This clone was seen only a few times. V gene TRBV27 combines with J gene TRBJ2-2; 9 bases align to TRBD1. There are 15 residues in the CDR3. CDR1 is MNHEY and CDR2 is SMNVEV in the germline V gene (reference sequence). Unmatched junction bases numbered 8, after V lost 5 bases and J lost 7 bases. CDR3 in DNA: TGTGCCAGCAGTGGGGGACAGGGCTTTGGCGGGGAGCTGTTTTTT. This translates into CASSGGQGFGGELFF.

The rearrangement uses TRBV5-6 and TRBJ2-2; D gene ambiguous. V lost 4 bases and J lost 0, with 10 bases in between. The CDR3 sequence is 15 residues long. Germline-derived CDR1 and CDR2 are SGHDT and YYEEEE. The CDR3 DNA reads TGTGCCAGCAGCCCTACTCCACCGAACACCGGGGAGCTGTTTTTT. This encodes CASSPTPPNTGELFF.